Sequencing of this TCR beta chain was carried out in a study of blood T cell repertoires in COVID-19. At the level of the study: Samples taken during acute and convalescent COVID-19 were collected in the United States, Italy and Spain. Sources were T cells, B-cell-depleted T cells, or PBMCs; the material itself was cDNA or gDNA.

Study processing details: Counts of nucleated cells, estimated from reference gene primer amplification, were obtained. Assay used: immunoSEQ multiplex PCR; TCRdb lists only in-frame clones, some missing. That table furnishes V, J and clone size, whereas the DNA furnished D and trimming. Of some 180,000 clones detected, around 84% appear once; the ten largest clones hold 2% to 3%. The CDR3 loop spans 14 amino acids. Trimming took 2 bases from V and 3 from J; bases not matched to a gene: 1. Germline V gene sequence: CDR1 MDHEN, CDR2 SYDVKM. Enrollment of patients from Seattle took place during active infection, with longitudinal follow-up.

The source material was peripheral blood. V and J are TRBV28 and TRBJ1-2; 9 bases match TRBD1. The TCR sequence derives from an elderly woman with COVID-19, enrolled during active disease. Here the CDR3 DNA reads TGTGCCAGCAGTTTAACAGGGGGCTACTATGGCTACACCTTC. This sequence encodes CASSLTGGYYGYTF.